The 10 T cell receptor beta chains given below trace back to one sample, sequenced in a study of T-cell reconstitution after alpha-beta-depleted transplantation in children. The TCRbeta library incorporated unique molecular identifiers. A single record per CDR3 protein comes from TCRdb applying MiXCR to the PCR reads. This sample has 500,000 to 600,000 distinct CDR3 sequences, with 30% to 35% found just once. The sequenced sample was PBMCs from the stem cell graft donor, obtained from the stem cell graft. The receptor source for this set is a human donor who donated a stem cell graft to a child with aplastic anemia.

This chain uses TRBV10-3 with TRBJ1-1, with unresolved D. Trimming stripped 2 bases from V and 1 base from J, with 5 bases between. This CDR3 is built from 13 residues. The germline V gene encodes CDR1 ENHRY and CDR2 SYGVKD. The CDR3 bases are TGTGCCATCAGTGAGCTACAGAACACTGAAGCTTTCTTT. As protein: CAISELQNTEAFF.

The chain recombines TRBV12-3 or TRBV12-4 with TRBJ1-1, with D hard to call. The CDR3 has 12 residues. V lost 5 bases and J 9 bases, leaving 13 bases between the germline ends. The chain's CDR3 is CASSPGLGKAFF. CDR3 in DNA: TGTGCCAGCAGTCCCGGACTTGGGAAAGCTTTCTTT.

This clonotype was counted a few times. The chain employs TRBV6-2 or TRBV6-3 and TRBJ2-3; D gene ambiguous. Per the germline V gene, CDR1 is MNHEY and CDR2 is SVGEGT. V lost 4 bases and J 0 bases, leaving 14 bases between the germline ends. CDR3 length equals 16 residues. Here the CDR3 DNA reads TGTGCCAGCAGTTTCAACGATGGCGGTAGCACAGATACGCAGTATTTT. Its protein is CASSFNDGGSTDTQYF.

About this clonotype: This clone may be a read error of a much larger clone one base away. The genes are TRBV29-1 and TRBJ1-1; 9 bases align to TRBD1. The CDR3 contains 13 residues. Germline-derived CDR1 and CDR2 are SQVTM and ANQGSEA. After removal of 4 bases from V and 11 bases from J, the junction contained 11 bases not matched to a gene. CDR3 sequence reads: CSVGTDRGLAAFF. CDR3 nucleotide sequence: TGCAGCGTTGGCACAGACAGGGGGTTAGCGGCTTTCTTT.

This clonotype was seen only a few times. In nucleotides, the CDR3 is TGCAGTGCTAGTTTTAGCGGGCGGGCGGAGCAGTACTTC. It translates to CSASFSGRAEQYF. This rearrangement joins TRBV20-1 to TRBJ2-7; 7 bases agree with TRBD2. Germline V CDR1 and CDR2: DFQATT, SNEGSKA (reference sequence). The CDR3 is 13 residues long. V was pared by 3 bases and J by 7 bases, with 9 bases of the junction left unmatched.

The CDR3 DNA follows: TGTGCCAGCGCACTACTAGCCAAGATTGCTCCTGGGGAGCAGTTCTTC. This sequence encodes CASALLAKIAPGEQFF. The chain employs TRBV27 and TRBJ2-1; weak D call: TRBD2 (6 bases). Germline values: CDR1 MNHEY, CDR2 SMNVEV (reference sequence). There are 16 residues in the CDR3. V was pared by 8 bases and J by 10 bases, with 27 bases between.

As regards this clonotype: This may be a read error, as it is one base from a much larger clone. As DNA, the CDR3 is TGCGCCAGCAGCTTGGCATGGGAGGCCTACGAGCAGTACGTC. Its protein is CASSLAWEAYEQYV. The chain combines TRBV5-1 with TRBJ2-7, with D possibly being TRBD2 (6 bases). The V gene's germline CDR1 is SGHRS and CDR2 YFSETQ. This CDR3 is built from 14 residues. The V gene lost 0 bases and the J gene lost 2 bases, with 9 bases spanning the gap.

This clonotype is labeled as medium-sized. This chain joins TRBV5-6 and TRBJ1-1; D ambiguous. The CDR3 is 13 amino acids. Trimming stripped 4 bases from V and 1 base from J, with 8 bases between. From germline, CDR1 is SGHDT and CDR2 YYEEEE. The CDR3 reads CASSADTNTEAFF. DNA of the CDR3: TGTGCCAGCAGCGCTGACACGAACACTGAAGCTTTCTTT.

The chain employs TRBV9 and TRBJ2-7, with D hard to call. The CDR3 consists of 14 residues. The V and J ends lost 0 bases and 6 bases respectively, with 13 bases between them. The germline V gene encodes CDR1 SGDLS and CDR2 YYNGEE. The CDR3 reads CASSVAVGVGEQYF. The CDR3 region has the DNA TGTGCCAGCAGCGTAGCGGTCGGCGTCGGCGAGCAGTACTTC.

This sequence joins TRBV30 and TRBJ1-1; TRBD1 is a possible D gene (6 bases). V was pared by 5 bases and J by 5 bases, with 21 bases between. This CDR3 comprises 15 residues. The germline V gene encodes CDR1 GTSNPN and CDR2 SVGIG (reference sequence). In nucleotides, the CDR3 is TGTGCCTGGGGAAGGTTACGGGGGCAGAGAACTGAAGCTTTCTTT. Translating it yields CAWGRLRGQRTEAFF.